This TCR beta chain came from a study of shared clonotypes between healthy human individuals. Study results and limitations: The rarefaction results pointed to incomplete sorted-subset sequencing despite large depth.

Profiling relied on immunoSEQ multiplex PCR, and the TCRdb table lists in-frame clones only, not all of them. This table holds 2 million or so clones, approximately 95% found once. Positively selected for CCR7, the CD45RO-negative cells used as naive CD8 cells excluded terminally differentiated effector memory CD45RA+ cells. As to this clone: Its cognate antigen is unknown.

The CDR3 runs 13 residues. Germline CDR1 reads MDHEN; CDR2 reads SYDVKM. With 7 bases removed from V and 4 bases from J, the gap between germline ends came to 13 bases. This rearrangement joins TRBV28 to TRBJ2-5; the D gene is possibly TRBD2 (6 bases). This clonotype was obtained from a man aged 18 to 30 in good health. The sample taken for sequencing was naive CD8+ T cells sorted from blood. CDR3 bases: TGTGCCAGCAAGCCTGCGGGATCAGAGACCCAGTACTTC. Translation gives CASKPAGSETQYF.